This T cell receptor (beta chain) came from a study of T cell changes during pregnancy in multiple sclerosis. Per the germline V gene, CDR1 is LNHNV and CDR2 is YYDKDF (reference sequence). The CDR3 has 15 residues. Trimming took off 0 bases at V and 6 bases at J, with 13 bases between the two ends. Repertoires were generated with immunoSEQ multiplex PCR, while TCRdb's copy carries only in-frame clones and drops some. The sample includes about 11,000 clones, just under 95% of them seen just once. This sequence originates from a female donor with multiple sclerosis, enrolled in a pregnancy study. This specimen consisted of CD4+ T cells from peripheral blood mononuclear cells, obtained before pregnancy. V gene TRBV15 combines with J gene TRBJ2-3; D unclear. The chain's CDR3 is CATSRDAAQSDTQYF. For the CDR3, the DNA is TGTGCCACCAGCAGAGATGCGGCCCAGAGTGATACGCAGTATTTT.